This T cell receptor (beta chain) was captured by sequencing in a study of T-cell reconstitution after alpha-beta-depleted transplantation in children. Unique molecular identifiers featured in how the TCRbeta library was prepared. MiXCR was run by TCRdb on the PCR reads, yielding one entry per CDR3 protein. The table lists about 400,000 distinct CDR3 sequences, roughly 20% of them singletons, with less than 4.5% in the top ten. In germline, CDR1 is SNHLY, CDR2 FYNNEI. The V end lost 6 bases, the J end lost 8 bases, and 11 bases lay between the germline ends. The CDR3 spans 13 residues. In this sample, this clonotype turned up many times.

The sample was PBMCs from the stem cell graft donor, taken from the stem cell graft. The chain is built from TRBV2 and TRBJ1-6; TRBD1 might be the D (5 bases). The origin of this receptor is a human donor who donated a stem cell graft to a child with acute myeloid leukemia. The CDR3 spells CASRVRVDSPLHF. In DNA form, the CDR3 reads TGTGCCAGCAGGGTCAGGGTTGATTCACCCCTCCACTTT.